The clone carrying this TCR beta chain was observed a handful of times. The antigen remains unidentified. This sample was included in a study of T-cell memory formation after mild COVID-19. Points from the study as a whole: Among contracting clones, CD4+ were mainly CM/EM and CD8+ enriched in EMRA. Prior to infection, memory already included some responding clones, suggesting cross-reactive memory joined.

Germline V CDR1 and CDR2: SGHKS, YYEKEE (reference sequence). The CDR3 extends over 16 amino acids. Between the trimmed V and J ends, which lost 1 base and 2 bases, there was a span of 13 bases. 5'RACE, which relied on constant-segment primers, yielded TCR alpha and TCR beta cDNA libraries carrying sample barcodes and UMIs. TCRdb reprocessed the 5' RACE reads via MiXCR and lists one record per CDR3 protein. The sample consists of around 440,000 distinct CDR3 sequences, about 20% of them appearing once. The sequenced sample was PBMCs or a T cell subset sorted from them (not recorded which). This receptor was taken from an adult woman who had mild COVID-19 (a few samples of this study predate the infection). Cell type and time point are not known. The chain recombines TRBV5-5 with TRBJ2-1, with TRBD2 as a possible D gene (6 bases). DNA for the CDR3: TGTGCCAGCAGCTTGTTTAGCGGAGGGCCCTACAATGAGCAGTTCTTC. Amino acid sequence: CASSLFSGGPYNEQFF.